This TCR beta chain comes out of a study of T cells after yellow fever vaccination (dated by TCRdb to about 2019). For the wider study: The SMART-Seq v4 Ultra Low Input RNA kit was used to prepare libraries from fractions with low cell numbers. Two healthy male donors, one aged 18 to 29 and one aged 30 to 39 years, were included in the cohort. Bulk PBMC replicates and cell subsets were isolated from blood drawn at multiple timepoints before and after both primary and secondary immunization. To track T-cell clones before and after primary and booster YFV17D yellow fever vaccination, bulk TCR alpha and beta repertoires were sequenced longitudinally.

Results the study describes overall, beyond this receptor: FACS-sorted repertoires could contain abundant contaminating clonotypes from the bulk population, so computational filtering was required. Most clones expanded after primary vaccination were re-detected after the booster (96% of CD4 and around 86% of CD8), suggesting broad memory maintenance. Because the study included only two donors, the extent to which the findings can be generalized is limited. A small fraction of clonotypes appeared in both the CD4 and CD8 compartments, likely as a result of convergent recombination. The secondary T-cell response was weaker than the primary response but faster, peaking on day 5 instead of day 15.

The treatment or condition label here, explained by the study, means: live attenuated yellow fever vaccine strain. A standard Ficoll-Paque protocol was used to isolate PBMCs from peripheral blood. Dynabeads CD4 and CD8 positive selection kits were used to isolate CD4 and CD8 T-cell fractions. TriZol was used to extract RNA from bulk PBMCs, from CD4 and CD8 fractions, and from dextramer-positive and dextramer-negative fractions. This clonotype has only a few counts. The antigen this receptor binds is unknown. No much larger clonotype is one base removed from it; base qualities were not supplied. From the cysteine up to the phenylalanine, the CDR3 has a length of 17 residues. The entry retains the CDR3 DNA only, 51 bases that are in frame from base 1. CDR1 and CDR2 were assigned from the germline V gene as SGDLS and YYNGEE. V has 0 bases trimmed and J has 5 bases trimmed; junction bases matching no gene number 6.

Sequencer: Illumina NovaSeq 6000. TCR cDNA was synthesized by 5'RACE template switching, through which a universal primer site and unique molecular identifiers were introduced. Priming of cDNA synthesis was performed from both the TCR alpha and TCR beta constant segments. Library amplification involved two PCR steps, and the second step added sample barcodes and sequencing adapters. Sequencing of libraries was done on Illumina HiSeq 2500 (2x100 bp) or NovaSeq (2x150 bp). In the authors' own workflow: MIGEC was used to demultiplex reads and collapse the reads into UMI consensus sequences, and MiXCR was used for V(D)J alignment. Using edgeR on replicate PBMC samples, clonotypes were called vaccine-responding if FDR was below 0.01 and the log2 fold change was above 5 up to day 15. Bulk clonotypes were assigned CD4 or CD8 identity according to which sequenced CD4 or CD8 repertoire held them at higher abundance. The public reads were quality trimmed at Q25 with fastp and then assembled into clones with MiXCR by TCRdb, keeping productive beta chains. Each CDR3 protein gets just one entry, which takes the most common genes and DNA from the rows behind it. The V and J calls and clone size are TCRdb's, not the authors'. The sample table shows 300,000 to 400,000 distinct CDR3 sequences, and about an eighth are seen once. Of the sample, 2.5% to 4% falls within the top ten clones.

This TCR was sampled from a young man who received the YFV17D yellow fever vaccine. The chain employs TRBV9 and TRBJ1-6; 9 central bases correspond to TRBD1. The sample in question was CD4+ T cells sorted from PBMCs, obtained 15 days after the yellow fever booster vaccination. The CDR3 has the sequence CASSVGGTGSDNSPLHF. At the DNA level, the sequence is TGTGCCAGCAGCGTAGGGGGGACAGGGTCCGATAATTCACCCCTCCACTTT.